Following are 10 T cell receptor beta chains from one sample sequenced in a study of blood T cell repertoires in COVID-19. Only in-frame clones appear in the TCRdb table, and some are missing; sequencing was by immunoSEQ multiplex PCR. The sample lists roughly 70,000 clones, 88% occurring once. The sequenced material came from peripheral blood. These receptors all come from a human donor in a cohort sampled during active COVID-19.

The CDR3, as DNA: TGCAGCGTTGACTCGGGACAGGGGCATCAGCCCCAGCATTTT. Translated: CSVDSGQGHQPQHF. The chain recombines TRBV29-1 with TRBJ1-5; 10 nucleotides line up with TRBD1. Germline V gene data show CDR1 as SQVTM and CDR2 as ANQGSEA. V lost 3 bases to trimming and J lost 5 bases; unmatched junction nucleotides: 4. The CDR3 extends over 14 amino acids.

The count of this clone is one. This chain uses TRBV5-3 with TRBJ2-2; D is possibly TRBD1 (5 bases). TRBV5-3 is flagged as an ORF with uncertain function. Trimming took 1 base from V and 7 from J, leaving 8 bases between them. There are 13 residues in the CDR3. The CDR3 here is CARSLQGNGELFF. Written as DNA, the CDR3 is TGTGCCAGAAGCTTGCAGGGAAACGGGGAGCTGTTTTTT.

V and J are TRBV24-1 and TRBJ2-2, with 8 bases lining up with TRBD2. The CDR3 is made up of 13 amino acids. Germline CDR1 and CDR2: KGHDR and SFDVKD. The V and J ends lost 10 bases and 2 bases, in that order; junction bases with no gene match: 2. The CDR3, as DNA: TGTGCCACAGGACTAGCAAACACCGGGGAGCTGTTTTTT. Amino acid sequence: CATGLANTGELFF.

The chain recombines TRBV5-1 with TRBJ1-6; possible D gene TRBD1, 5 bases. CDR3 length equals 15 residues. Germline-derived CDR1 and CDR2 are SGHRS and YFSETQ. The germline V and J ends were trimmed by 0 bases and 7 bases, with 11 bases remaining between them. CDR3: CASSLGGGENSPLHF. CDR3 DNA sequence: TGCGCCAGCAGCTTGGGTGGAGGGGAGAATTCACCCCTCCACTTT.

V gene TRBV13 combines with J gene TRBJ2-5; TRBD2 matches 15 bases. Germline CDR1 is PRHDT and CDR2 is FYEKMQ (reference sequence). This CDR3 contains 17 residues. V lost 5 bases and J lost 2; bases outside the gene matches: 6. Here the CDR3 reads CASSDGTSGRTQETQYF. Written as DNA, the CDR3 is TGTGCCAGCAGCGACGGGACTAGCGGGAGGACACAAGAGACCCAGTACTTC.

The chain has TRBV6-5 and TRBJ2-5; D call uncertain. V was trimmed by 2 bases and J by 2 bases, leaving 12 bases between them. This CDR3 region has 15 residues. Germline lookup yields CDR1 MNHEY and CDR2 SVGAGI. CDR3 sequence (DNA): TGTGCCAGCAGTTACCATCTAGAATCTCAAGAGACCCAGTACTTC. It is translated as CASSYHLESQETQYF.

The chain combines TRBV19 with TRBJ2-3; 7 nucleotides match TRBD2. Germline V gene data show CDR1 as LNHDA and CDR2 as SQIVND (reference sequence). The CDR3 loop spans 14 amino acids. The ends lost 9 bases at V and 2 bases at J; junction bases unmatched: 8. CDR3: CASASSGSTDTQYF. CDR3 DNA: TGTGCCAGCGCATCTAGCGGTTCCACAGATACGCAGTATTTT. The variable domain in full, with the rest retrieved from reference TRBV19 and TRBJ2-3, is DGGITQSPKYLFRKEGQNVTLSCEQNLNHDAMYWYRQDPGQGLRLIYYSQIVNDFQKGDIAEGYSVSREKKESFPLTVTSAQKNPTAFYLCASASSGSTDTQYFGPGTRLTVL.

The chain couples TRBV21-1 to TRBJ1-1; the DNA was not compared with TRBD1, the D call given in the table. TRBV21-1 is noted as a pseudogene. The CDR3 contains 18 residues. CDR3 DNA sequence: TGTGCCAGCAGCACCCGCCGAATCCACAGGGGAAGGCACACTGAAGCTTTCTTT. Translated, it gives CASSTRRIHRGRHTEAFF.

CDR3 amino acids: CASSLRTSSTDTQYF. In nucleotides, the CDR3 is TGCGCCAGCAGCTTAAGGACAAGTAGCACAGATACGCAGTATTTT. The chain combines TRBV5-1 with TRBJ2-3; D may be TRBD1 (5 bases). Germline V gene lookup returns CDR1 SGHRS and CDR2 YFSETQ. This CDR3 has 15 amino acids. Deletions cut 2 bases from V and 0 bases from J, with 10 bases between.

The genes are TRBV19 and TRBJ2-2; D is ambiguous. Trimming removed 5 bases from V and 0 bases from J, with 13 bases in between. The CDR3 is 16 residues long. Germline V gene lookup returns CDR1 LNHDA and CDR2 SQIVND (reference sequence). The CDR3 here is CASSLWAASNTGELFF. CDR3 in DNA: TGTGCCAGTAGTCTGTGGGCAGCTTCGAACACCGGGGAGCTGTTTTTT.